A selection of T cell receptor beta chains follows, all from one sample in a study of T cell responses to AZD1222 COVID-19 vaccine. Sequenced by immunoSEQ multiplex PCR; TCRdb stores in-frame clones only, minus some. The sample contains fewer than 150,000 clones, around 92% of which appear only once. Material: peripheral blood, obtained 28 days after the second AZD1222 dose. The receptors originated from an adult who received the AZD1222 COVID-19 vaccine. Both conserved end residues are part of each CDR3. The D gene is left open where the match is weak. Clone size is not always given. Where it is, it says once, few, many or a class for expanded clones.

size,J,D,V,CDR3,DNA
NA,TRBJ2-3,NA,TRBV28,CASISRTPGADTQYF,TGTGCCAGCATCTCGAGGACCCCGGGGGCAGATACGCAGTATTTT
NA,TRBJ1-2,NA,TRBV25-1,CASSGTFKTSPNYGYTF,TGTGCCAGCAGTGGGACTTTTAAGACCTCTCCAAACTATGGCTACACCTTC
NA,TRBJ1-1,NA,TRBV5-4,CASSPRGLSTEAFF,TGTGCCAGCAGCCCCCGGGGGCTGAGCACTGAAGCTTTCTTT
once,TRBJ1-3,NA,TRBV19,CASSISTFRAGNTIYF,TGTGCCAGTAGTATCTCGACCTTTCGAGCTGGAAACACCATATATTTT
NA,TRBJ2-7,NA,TRBV18,CASSPRQTGDYEQYF,TGTGCCAGCTCACCAAGACAGACCGGGGACTACGAGCAGTACTTC
NA,TRBJ1-1,NA,TRBV11-2,CASSPTGTEAFF,TGTGCCAGCAGCCCAACAGGGACTGAAGCTTTCTTT
NA,TRBJ1-6,NA,TRBV11-2,CASSLVLVQGLDSPLHF,TGTGCCAGCAGCTTAGTATTGGTACAGGGTCTTGATTCACCCCTCCACTTT
NA,TRBJ2-7,NA,TRBV7-8,CASSLVSTPSYEQYF,TGTGCCAGCAGCTTAGTGTCTACGCCATCCTACGAGCAGTACTTC
NA,TRBJ1-1,NA,TRBV11-2,CASSLGRPQTTEAFF,TGTGCCAGCAGCTTGGGGCGGCCCCAGACCACTGAAGCTTTCTTT
once,TRBJ2-7,TRBD1,TRBV10-3,CAISGSGTGFYEQYF,TGTGCCATCAGTGGCTCCGGGACAGGGTTTTACGAGCAGTACTTC
NA,TRBJ1-2,TRBD1,TRBV28,CASSTGGDYGYTF,TGTGCCAGCAGCACAGGGGGCGACTATGGCTACACCTTC
few,TRBJ2-7,NA,TRBV19,CASSIQAGPYEQYF,TGTGCCAGTAGTATTCAAGCAGGGCCCTACGAGCAGTACTTC
NA,TRBJ2-1,NA,TRBV11-2,CASSHGDNEQFF,TGTGCCAGCAGCCACGGGGACAATGAGCAGTTCTTC
few,TRBJ2-1,TRBD2,TRBV15,CATSRESAGTYNEQFF,TGTGCCACCAGCAGAGAGTCAGCGGGAACCTACAATGAGCAGTTCTTC
NA,TRBJ1-1,NA,TRBV2,CASSVQGPEAFF,TGTGCCAGCAGTGTACAGGGACCTGAAGCTTTCTTT
NA,TRBJ1-1,NA,TRBV5-4,CASSSGQLGAFF,TGTGCCAGCAGCTCCGGACAGCTTGGGGCTTTCTTT
NA,TRBJ2-1,NA,TRBV7-2,CASSLASSVWAASSGWHEQFF,TGTGCCAGCAGCTTAGCTTCCTCGGTTTGGGCAGCTAGCTCTGGTTGGCATGAGCAGTTCTTC
NA,TRBJ2-1,TRBD2,TRBV5-1,CASSLAGSAYNEQFF,TGCGCCAGCAGCTTAGCGGGGTCCGCCTACAATGAGCAGTTCTTC
NA,TRBJ2-3,TRBD2,TRBV2,CASSESPSGSRDTQYF,TGTGCCAGCAGTGAATCCCCTAGCGGGAGTCGGGATACGCAGTATTTT
NA,TRBJ1-6,TRBD1,TRBV6-5,CASSLKPGTVNSPLHF,TGTGCCAGCAGTTTAAAACCGGGGACAGTCAATTCACCCCTCCACTTT
NA,TRBJ1-5,TRBD1,TRBV6-1,CASTTGQGGSQPQHF,TGTGCCAGCACCACCGGACAGGGGGGCAGCCAGCCCCAGCATTTT
NA,TRBJ1-2,TRBD1,TRBV3-1/TRBV3-2,CASSHRQGYGYTF,TGTGCCAGCAGCCATAGACAGGGGTATGGCTACACCTTC
NA,TRBJ1-6,NA,TRBV28,CASSFTGYNSPLHF,TGTGCCAGCAGTTTCACAGGGTACAATTCACCCCTCCACTTT